These T cell receptor beta chains were read from a single sample in a study of PD-1 blockade in classical Hodgkin lymphoma. This table comes from immunoSEQ multiplex PCR, and its TCRdb copy is limited to in-frame clones, with some not included. The sample lists around 25,000 clones, under 85% seen once, with less than 20% in the top ten. The sample here was peripheral blood mononuclear cells (PBMCs), taken before the fourth cycle of nivolumab. These receptors were collected from a human donor with classical Hodgkin lymphoma. The CDR3 runs from the conserved cysteine through the conserved F or W. A D gene is named only where the DNA matches it firmly. Rows give clone size only sometimes, using once, few, many, or a class for an expanded clone.

v_call	clone_size	d_call	j_call	cdr3_nt	cdr3_aa
TRBV7-2	NA	TRBD1	TRBJ2-7	TGTGCCAGCAGCCGACAGACAGGGCTCTACGAGCAGTACTTC	CASSRQTGLYEQYF
TRBV10-3	few	TRBD1	TRBJ2-3	TGTGCCATCAGTTACCGGACAGGGGGATCAGATACGCAGTATTTT	CAISYRTGGSDTQYF
TRBV6-4	NA	NA	TRBJ2-3	TGTGCCAGCAGTGACTCTCGGGGTTCGTTCACAGATACGCAGTATTTT	CASSDSRGSFTDTQYF
TRBV2	NA	NA	TRBJ1-5	TGTGCCAGCAGTGATGACAGCAATCAGCCCCGGCATTTT	CASSDDSNQPRHF
TRBV7-9	NA	NA	TRBJ2-7	TGTGCCAGCAGCTTGTTTGGGCAGGGCAGGCGGCTCTCCTACGAGCAGTACTTC	CASSLFGQGRRLSYEQYF
TRBV18	NA	TRBD1	TRBJ1-5	TGTGCCAGCTCAAGGGGACAGGGCGATCAGCCCCAGCATTTT	CASSRGQGDQPQHF
TRBV4-3	NA	NA	TRBJ1-1	TGCGCCAGCAGCCAAGATTTAGAGGTGATGAACACTGAAGCTTTCTTT	CASSQDLEVMNTEAFF
TRBV9	NA	TRBD2	TRBJ2-5	TGTGCCAGCAGCGTCGGTAGCGGGAGACCGGGAGAGACCCAGTACTTC	CASSVGSGRPGETQYF
TRBV5-1	NA	NA	TRBJ2-4	TGCGCCAGCAGCTTGGCTATGGGGGCGAAAAACATTCAGTACTTC	CASSLAMGAKNIQYF
TRBV19	NA	NA	TRBJ1-3	TGTGCCAGTAGCGGTTTTTTCTCTGGAAACACCATATATTTT	CASSGFFSGNTIYF
TRBV21-1	NA	NA	TRBJ1-3	TGTGCCAGCGTCCTGATGGTACGGTCCCCTGGAAACACCATATATTTT	CASVLMVRSPGNTIYF
TRBV4-2	NA	TRBD1	TRBJ1-2	TGTGCCAGCAGCCGCGGACAGGGGCTCGGCTCCTATGGCTACACCTTC	CASSRGQGLGSYGYTF
TRBV5-6	once	NA	TRBJ2-3	TGTGCCAGCAGCTCCGACAGGAGCGCAGATACGCAGTATTTT	CASSSDRSADTQYF
TRBV6-5	NA	NA	TRBJ2-2	TGTGCCAGCAGTTACAGCAGGGCCACCGGGGAGCTGTTTTTT	CASSYSRATGELFF
TRBV28	few	NA	TRBJ2-7	TGTGCCAGCAGTCGGCCGCCGGCCTACGAGCAGTACTTC	CASSRPPAYEQYF
TRBV7-2	NA	TRBD1	TRBJ2-7	TGTGCCAGCAGCCACGACAGGGTCTACGAGCAGTACTTC	CASSHDRVYEQYF
TRBV12-5	NA	NA	TRBJ2-1	TGTGCTAGTGCCGGTACATCCCTCAATGAGCAGTTCTTC	CASAGTSLNEQFF
TRBV12-2	few	NA	TRBJ2-1	TGTGCAAGTCGCTTATCCAAAGAGGGGTGGAATGAGCAGTTCTTC	CASRLSKEGWNEQFF
TRBV21-1	NA	NA	TRBJ1-1	TGTGCCAGCAGCAAAGAGGGGGGGACTGAAGCTTTCTTT	CASSKEGGTEAFF
TRBV2	medium-sized	NA	TRBJ1-2	TGTGCCAGCAGTGAATTCGAGAGGACCATGAGGGACTATGGCTACACCTTC	CASSEFERTMRDYGYTF
TRBV29-1	few	NA	TRBJ1-1	TGCAGCGTTGAAGAGAACACTGAAGCTTTCTTT	CSVEENTEAFF
TRBV2	medium-sized	NA	TRBJ1-5	TGTGCCAGCAGTGATGGGGAGGGACAGCCCCAGCATTTT	CASSDGEGQPQHF